The 9 T cell receptor beta chains listed next were all sequenced from one sample in a study of cytotoxic CD8 clonotypes in ibrutinib-treated CLL. Assay used: immunoSEQ multiplex PCR; TCRdb lists only in-frame clones, some missing. Of 12,000 or so clones in the sample, under 80% were seen once. Sequenced here: PBMCs, sampled before ibrutinib treatment. Receptors originate from a human donor with chronic lymphocytic leukemia.

The genes are TRBV5-1 and TRBJ2-2, with TRBD2 matching 10 bases. The CDR3 covers 15 residues. Germline CDR1 and CDR2: SGHRS and YFSETQ. With 4 bases clipped from V and 4 bases from J, the junction kept 4 bases outside the gene matches. The CDR3 loop is CASSVAGGGTGELFF. The CDR3 nucleotides are TGCGCCAGCAGCGTAGCGGGGGGAGGCACCGGGGAGCTGTTTTTT. Complete variable domain (other parts from reference TRBV5-1 and TRBJ2-2): KAGVTQTPRYLIKTRGQQVTLSCSPISGHRSVSWYQQTPGQGLQFLFEYFSETQRNKGNFPGRFSGRQFSNSRSEMNVSTLELGDSALYLCASSVAGGGTGELFFGEGSRLTVL.

The chain couples TRBV7-3 to TRBJ2-7; D gene ambiguous. There are 13 residues in the CDR3. Germline CDR1 is SGHTA and CDR2 is FQGTGA. V gave up 4 bases and J gave up 6 bases, with 13 bases separating them. CDR3 residues: CASSSSPAGEQYF. The CDR3 DNA reads TGTGCCAGCAGCTCCTCCCCGGCCGGCGAGCAGTACTTC.

The V call is TRBV10-3, the J call TRBJ2-1; tentatively, D is TRBD1 (6 bases). Germline assignment: CDR1 ENHRY and CDR2 SYGVKD. This CDR3 contains 14 residues. The V gene lost 0 bases and the J gene lost 11 bases, with 14 bases spanning the gap. DNA of the CDR3: TGTGCCATCAGTGAGTCGAGAGGGGGACGGAAGCAGTTCTTC. Protein: CAISESRGGRKQFF.

V and J are TRBV5-1 and TRBJ2-3; 8 positions match TRBD2. After removal of 4 bases from V and 4 bases from J, the junction contained 8 bases not matched to a gene. Germline V gene data show CDR1 as SGHRS and CDR2 as YFSETQ. This CDR3 has 15 amino acids. This CDR3 is CASSPPTGGADTQYF. The DNA of the CDR3 is TGCGCCAGCAGCCCCCCGACGGGGGGGGCAGATACGCAGTATTTT.

This clone was observed a few times. The V gene is TRBV18, the J gene TRBJ2-5; a possible D gene is TRBD1 (5 bases). CDR3 length equals 13 residues. The V gene lost 6 bases and the J gene lost 5 bases, with 13 bases spanning the gap. Germline V gene lookup returns CDR1 KGHSH and CDR2 LQKENI. Here the CDR3 reads CASSQGLSETQYF. Here the CDR3 DNA reads TGTGCCAGCTCCCAGGGATTGTCGGAGACCCAGTACTTC.

This chain connects TRBV9 to TRBJ2-3; D ambiguous. Looked up from germline, CDR1 is SGDLS and CDR2 is YYNGEE. This CDR3 contains 14 residues. Trimming took off 5 bases at V and 0 bases at J, with 10 bases between the two ends. CDR3: CASRGSSSTDTQYF. The CDR3 nucleotides read TGTGCCAGCAGGGGGTCCTCTAGCACAGATACGCAGTATTTT.

The CDR3 spells CASSFTGGVFNQPQHF. The CDR3 coding sequence is TGTGCCAGCAGTTTCACGGGGGGCGTCTTCAATCAGCCCCAGCATTTT. The chain combines TRBV28 with TRBJ1-5; D possibly corresponds to TRBD1 (6 bases). The CDR3 runs to 16 residues. CDR1 and CDR2 from the germline V gene are MDHEN and SYDVKM. Trimming left V 3 bases short and J 3 bases short, with 15 bases between.

The rearrangement joins TRBV28 to TRBJ2-3; D gene uncertain. Between the trimmed V and J ends, which lost 0 bases and 6 bases, there was a span of 4 bases. CDR3 length: 12 amino acids. CDR1 is MDHEN and CDR2 is SYDVKM in the germline V gene. The CDR3 sequence: CASSLWGDTQYF. CDR3 coding DNA: TGTGCCAGCAGTTTATGGGGGGATACGCAGTATTTT. The whole variable domain, filled in from reference TRBV28 and TRBJ2-3, reads DVKVTQSSRYLVKRTGEKVFLECVQDMDHENMFWYRQDPGLGLRLIYFSYDVKMKEKGDIPEGYSVSREKKERFSLILESASTNQTSMYLCASSLWGDTQYFGPGTRLTVL.

V usage is TRBV4-1 and J usage is TRBJ1-2; tentative D call: TRBD1 (5 bases). This CDR3 contains 13 residues. Trimming took off 4 bases at V and 4 bases at J, with 10 bases between the two ends. CDR1 is MGHRA, CDR2 YSYEKL, per germline. The CDR3 DNA sequence: TGCGCCAGCAGCCGAAGGGACCTCTATGGCTACACCTTC. Amino acid sequence: CASSRRDLYGYTF.